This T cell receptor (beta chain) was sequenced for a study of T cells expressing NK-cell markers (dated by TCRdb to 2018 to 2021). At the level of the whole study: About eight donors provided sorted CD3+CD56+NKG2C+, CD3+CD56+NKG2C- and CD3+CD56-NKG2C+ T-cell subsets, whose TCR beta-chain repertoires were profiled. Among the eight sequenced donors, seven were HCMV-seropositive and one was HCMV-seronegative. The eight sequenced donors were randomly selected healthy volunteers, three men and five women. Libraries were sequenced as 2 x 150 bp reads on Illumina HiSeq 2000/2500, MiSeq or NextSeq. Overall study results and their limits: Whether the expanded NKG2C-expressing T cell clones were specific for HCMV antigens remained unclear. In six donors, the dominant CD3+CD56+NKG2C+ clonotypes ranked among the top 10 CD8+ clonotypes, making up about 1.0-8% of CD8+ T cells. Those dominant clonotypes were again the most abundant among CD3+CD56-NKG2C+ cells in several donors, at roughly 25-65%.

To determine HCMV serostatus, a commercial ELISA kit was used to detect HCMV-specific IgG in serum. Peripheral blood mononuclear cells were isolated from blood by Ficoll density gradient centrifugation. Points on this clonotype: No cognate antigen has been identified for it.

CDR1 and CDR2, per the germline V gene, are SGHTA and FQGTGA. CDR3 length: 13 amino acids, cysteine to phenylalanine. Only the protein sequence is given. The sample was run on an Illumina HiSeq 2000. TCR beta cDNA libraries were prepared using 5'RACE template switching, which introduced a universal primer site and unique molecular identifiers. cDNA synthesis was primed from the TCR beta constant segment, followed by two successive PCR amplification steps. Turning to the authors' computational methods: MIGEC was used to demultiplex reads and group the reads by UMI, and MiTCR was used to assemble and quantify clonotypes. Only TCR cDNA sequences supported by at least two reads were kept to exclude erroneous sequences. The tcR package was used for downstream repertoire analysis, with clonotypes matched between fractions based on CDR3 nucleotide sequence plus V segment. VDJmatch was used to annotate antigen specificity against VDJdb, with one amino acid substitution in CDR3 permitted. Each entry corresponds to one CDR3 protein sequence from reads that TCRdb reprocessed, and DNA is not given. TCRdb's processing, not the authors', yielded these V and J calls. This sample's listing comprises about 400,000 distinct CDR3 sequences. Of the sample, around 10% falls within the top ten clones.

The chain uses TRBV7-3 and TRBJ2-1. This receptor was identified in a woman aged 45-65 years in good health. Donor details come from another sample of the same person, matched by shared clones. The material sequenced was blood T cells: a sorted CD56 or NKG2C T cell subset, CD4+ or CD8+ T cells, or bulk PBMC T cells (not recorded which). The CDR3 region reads CASSPLFGDEQFF.